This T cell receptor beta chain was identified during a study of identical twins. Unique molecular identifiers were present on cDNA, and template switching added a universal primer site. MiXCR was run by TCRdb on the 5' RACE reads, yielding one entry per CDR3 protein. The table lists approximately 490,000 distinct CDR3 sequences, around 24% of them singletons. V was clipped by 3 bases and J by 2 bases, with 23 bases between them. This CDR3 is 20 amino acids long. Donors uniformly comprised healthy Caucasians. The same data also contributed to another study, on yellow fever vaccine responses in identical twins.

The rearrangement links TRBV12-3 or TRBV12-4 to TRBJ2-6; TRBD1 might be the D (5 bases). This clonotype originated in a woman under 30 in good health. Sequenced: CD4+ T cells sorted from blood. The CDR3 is CASSFGLGDSRSAGANVLTF. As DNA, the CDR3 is TGTGCCAGCAGTTTTGGGTTGGGCGACAGCAGGAGTGCTGGGGCCAACGTCCTGACTTTC.